These 30 T cell receptor beta chains originate from one sample sequenced in a study of blood T cells in healthy people across ages. The second PCR ran about 7 to 12 cycles with a sample-barcoded 5' primer and J-beta primers. In TCRdb, the 5' RACE reads were re-called with MiXCR into one record per CDR3 protein. The data contain about a million distinct CDR3 sequences, roughly 51% of them singletons. Sequencing was done on a sample of blood. The receptors here all came from a woman aged 55 to 70 in good health.

This clonotype was counted between two and nine times. V gene TRBV29-1 combines with J gene TRBJ2-3; D may be TRBD1 or TRBD2 (5 bases each). CDR1 SQVTM and CDR2 ANQGSEA come from the germline V gene. The CDR3 extends over 15 amino acids. With 4 bases removed from V and 9 bases from J, the gap between germline ends came to 23 bases. This CDR3 reads CSVAKSGGLERTQYF. The CDR3, as DNA: TGCAGCGTTGCAAAAAGTGGGGGATTGGAGCGCACGCAGTATTTT.

The V and J genes are TRBV4-2 and TRBJ2-3; 10 bases map to TRBD2. CDR1 is LGHNA and CDR2 is YNFKEQ in the germline V gene. After removal of 1 base from V and 2 bases from J, the junction contained 9 bases not matched to a gene. CDR3 length: 18 amino acids. CDR3 nucleotides: TGTGCCAGCAGCCAAGGCTCGCTAGCGGGGGACCTCACAGATACGCAGTATTTT. It is translated as CASSQGSLAGDLTDTQYF.

V usage is TRBV4-1 and J usage is TRBJ2-5, with D possibly being TRBD2 (5 bases). The J call is in doubt because the DNA end fits TRBJ2-7 better. CDR1 is MGHRA, CDR2 YSYEKL, per germline. The CDR3 totals 18 residues. The CDR3 bases are TGCGCCAGCAGCCACGCGGCAGTCAGGCGGAGCGGACCCTACGAGCAGTACTTC. This gives the protein CASSHAAVRRSGPYEQYF.

The chain couples TRBV7-3 to TRBJ2-1; 7 bases are a match to TRBD2. In germline, CDR1 is SGHTA, CDR2 FQGTGA. V was clipped by 2 bases and J by 5 bases; unmatched bases: 3. CDR3 length equals 14 residues. The DNA of the CDR3 is TGTGCCAGCAGCTTAGGGGACTATCACAATGAGCAGTTCTTC. It encodes CASSLGDYHNEQFF.

This clonotype was seen repeatedly, ten times or more. The chain uses TRBV7-2 and TRBJ2-6, with D unresolved. V was trimmed by 2 bases and J by 0 bases, leaving 11 bases between them. CDR1 is SGHTA, CDR2 FQGNSA, per germline. The CDR3 has 17 amino acids. CDR3 coding DNA: TGTGCCAGCAGCTTATCTCGGTTATCCTCTGGGGCCAACGTCCTGACTTTC. This encodes CASSLSRLSSGANVLTF. Variable domain in full (rest from reference TRBV7-2 and TRBJ2-6): GAGVSQSPSNKVTEKGKDVELRCDPISGHTALYWYRQSLGQGLEFLIYFQGNSAPDKSGLPSDRFSAERTGGSVSTLTIQRTQQEDSAVYLCASSLSRLSSGANVLTFGAGSRLTVL.

This clonotype was detected only a few times. The chain joins TRBV25-1 to TRBJ2-3; D remains ambiguous. Looked up from germline, CDR1 is MGHDK and CDR2 is SYGVNS. This CDR3 has 11 residues. V was cut by 4 bases and J by 5 bases, with 4 bases left in between. The CDR3 spells CASSAGDTQYF. The CDR3 DNA reads TGTGCCAGCAGTGCGGGAGATACGCAGTATTTT.

V usage is TRBV7-3 and J usage is TRBJ2-6, with D unclear. V was pared by 5 bases and J by 2 bases, with 7 bases between. This CDR3 spans 14 amino acids. Germline loops: CDR1 SGHTA, CDR2 FQGTGA. The CDR3 DNA sequence: TGTGCCAGCAGCCACGGCCCTGGGGCCAACGTCCTGACTTTC. It encodes CASSHGPGANVLTF.

The chain couples TRBV27 to TRBJ2-3; TRBD2 might be the D (5 bases). Germline CDR1 MNHEY, CDR2 SMNVEV (reference sequence). The V gene lost 2 bases and the J gene lost 7 bases, with 19 bases spanning the gap. This CDR3 contains 16 residues. The CDR3 sequence is CASSLISARGSNTQYF. The CDR3 DNA follows: TGTGCCAGCAGTTTAATTTCCGCCCGAGGGTCGAATACGCAGTATTTT.

As regards this clonotype: Since a much larger clone is just one base distant, this may be a read error. The rearrangement joins TRBV2 to TRBJ2-5; 9 bases align to TRBD2. Germline values: CDR1 SNHLY, CDR2 FYNNEI. The CDR3 consists of 15 residues. After removal of 5 bases from V and 11 bases from J, the junction contained 15 bases not matched to a gene. This CDR3 reads CASSPGLAIKNEQYF. The DNA of the CDR3 is TGTGCCAGCAGTCCGGGACTAGCAATTAAGAATGAGCAGTACTTC.

This chain uses TRBV15 with TRBJ2-3, with D possibly being TRBD1 (5 bases). The V end was cut by 0 bases, the J end by 5 bases, with 6 bases between. CDR1 is LNHNV and CDR2 is YYDKDF in the germline V gene (reference sequence). The CDR3 sequence is 13 residues long. The CDR3: CATSRDQGDTQYF. The CDR3 bases are TGTGCCACCAGCAGAGATCAGGGAGATACGCAGTATTTT.

By share of the sample, this clonotype is medium-sized. The rearrangement joins TRBV20-1 to TRBJ2-1; D tentatively reads TRBD1 or TRBD2 (5 bases each). The V end was cut by 4 bases, the J end by 9 bases, with 16 bases between. The CDR3 contains 13 residues. Germline V lookup: CDR1 DFQATT, CDR2 SNEGSKA (reference sequence). The CDR3 DNA follows: TGCAGTGCTATAGGGGCCGACGGGGTTGAGCAGTTCTTC. Protein: CSAIGADGVEQFF.

The chain carries TRBV28 and TRBJ1-6; possibly TRBD1 for D (6 bases). The CDR3 sequence is 12 residues long. Germline V gene data show CDR1 as MDHEN and CDR2 as SYDVKM. V lost 8 bases and J 13 bases, leaving 15 bases between the germline ends. The CDR3 is CASGAGVVPLHF. The DNA for the CDR3 is TGTGCCAGCGGCGCAGGGGTTGTCCCCCTCCACTTT.

The chain joins TRBV20-1 to TRBJ2-3; 9 positions agree with TRBD2. The CDR3 has 16 residues. Losses at the gene ends were 2 bases for V and 6 bases for J; bases not matched to a gene: 12. Per the germline V gene, CDR1 is DFQATT and CDR2 is SNEGSKA (reference sequence). CDR3 sequence (DNA): TGCAGTGCTAGAAACCTGGGTAGCGGGAGTGGGGATACGCAGTATTTT. As protein: CSARNLGSGSGDTQYF.

V usage is TRBV12-3 or TRBV12-4 and J usage is TRBJ2-3, with 8 bases lining up with TRBD2. V lost 4 bases to trimming and J lost 3 bases; unmatched junction nucleotides: 6. This CDR3 comprises 15 residues. This CDR3 reads CASSSSGSPTDTQYF. CDR3 nucleotide sequence: TGTGCCAGCAGTTCCAGCGGGAGCCCTACAGATACGCAGTATTTT.

The chain recombines TRBV4-1 with TRBJ2-5; 10 bases map to TRBD2. Trimming at V came to 4 bases and at J to 13 bases, leaving 12 bases not matched to a gene. This CDR3 spans 14 amino acids. Per germline, CDR1 MGHRA and CDR2 YSYEKL. As DNA, the CDR3 is TGCGCCAGCAGCCTTGGGACTAGCGTGGATGAGCGGTACTTC. Translation: CASSLGTSVDERYF.

V is TRBV4-3 and J is TRBJ2-3; 13 bases are a match to TRBD2. This CDR3 region has 17 residues. Germline V gives CDR1 LGHNA, CDR2 YSLEER. The trim removed 0 bases at V and 4 bases at J, leaving 4 bases unmatched. CDR3 protein: CASSQDWTSGSPDTQYF. For the CDR3, the DNA is TGCGCCAGCAGCCAAGATTGGACTAGCGGGAGCCCAGATACGCAGTATTTT.

In its sample, this clonotype was seen a few times. The J gene is TRBJ2-5, the V gene TRBV9; possible D gene TRBD2, 7 bases. The CDR3 runs to 16 residues. Germline assignment: CDR1 SGDLS and CDR2 YYNGEE. Trimming cost V 0 bases and J 5 bases, with 17 bases left between them. This CDR3 reads CASSVGGGGATETQYF. The CDR3 region has the DNA TGTGCCAGCAGCGTAGGGGGAGGGGGGGCTACGGAGACCCAGTACTTC.

This clonotype has just one count. The V call is TRBV6-5, the J call TRBJ2-4, with D perhaps being TRBD1 or TRBD2 (5 bases each). The CDR3 runs to 15 residues. V was trimmed by 2 bases and J by 2 bases, leaving 10 bases between them. Germline loops: CDR1 MNHEY, CDR2 SVGAGI. This CDR3 is CASSYDGASKNIQYF. The CDR3 DNA reads TGTGCCAGCAGTTACGACGGGGCGTCCAAAAACATTCAGTACTTC.

This clonotype was detected ten times or more. The V gene is TRBV29-1, the J gene TRBJ2-7; 9 bases are a match to TRBD2. The CDR3 length is 13 residues. Germline V lookup: CDR1 SQVTM, CDR2 ANQGSEA. Losses at the gene ends were 4 bases for V and 2 bases for J; bases not matched to a gene: 3. CDR3 DNA sequence: TGCAGCGTTGCGAGCGGGAGGACCTACGAGCAGTACTTC. The encoded protein is CSVASGRTYEQYF.

This chain links TRBV12-3 or TRBV12-4 with TRBJ2-1; D not resolved. This CDR3 region has 13 residues. Trimming left V 9 bases short and J 6 bases short, with 15 bases between. CDR3 protein: CARSKQKVNEQFF. In nucleotides, the CDR3 is TGTGCCAGGAGCAAACAGAAAGTCAATGAGCAGTTCTTC.

This clonotype was found a few times. The CDR3 nucleotides are TGTGCCATCACCAAGAAAACAGGGACTGAAGCTTTCTTT. Protein: CAITKKTGTEAFF. This chain joins TRBV10-3 and TRBJ1-1, with D perhaps TRBD1 (6 bases). Germline V gene lookup returns CDR1 ENHRY and CDR2 SYGVKD. The CDR3 runs 13 residues. V was trimmed by 7 bases and J by 5 bases, leaving 14 bases between them.

This sequence joins TRBV20-1 and TRBJ2-1; D not resolved. CDR1 DFQATT and CDR2 SNEGSKA come from the germline V gene (reference sequence). V gave up 3 bases and J gave up 0 bases, with 9 bases separating them. The CDR3 has 14 residues. CDR3: CSASERLSYNEQFF. DNA of the CDR3: TGCAGTGCTAGCGAGCGTCTCTCCTACAATGAGCAGTTCTTC.

This rearrangement joins TRBV12-3 or TRBV12-4 to TRBJ1-2, with no clear D. CDR3 length equals 14 residues. Between the trimmed V and J ends, which lost 7 bases and 2 bases, there was a span of 14 bases. CDR3 residues: CASTRLTANYGYTF. In DNA, the CDR3 is TGTGCCAGCACTCGGCTTACTGCGAACTATGGCTACACCTTC.

This clonotype was observed a handful of times. The rearrangement joins TRBV12-3 or TRBV12-4 to TRBJ1-2; D ambiguous. V was cut by 2 bases and J by 5 bases, with 12 bases left in between. The CDR3 length is 14 residues. CDR3 nucleotides: TGTGCCAGCAGTTTAATGGCCGCGGCGTATGGCTACACCTTC. This gives the protein CASSLMAAAYGYTF.

This clonotype was detected only once. The CDR3: CASNRQSVGKQYF. The DNA of the CDR3 is TGTGCCAGCAACCGGCAATCGGTTGGGAAGCAGTACTTC. J is TRBJ2-5 and V is TRBV14; no reliable D call. Germline V gene sequence: CDR1 SGHDN, CDR2 FVKESK. Trimming shortened V by 7 bases and J by 11 bases, and 20 bases separated the two germline ends. This CDR3 is 13 amino acids long.

The CDR3 sequence is CASRRQGWTNEKLFF. The CDR3 DNA reads TGTGCCAGCAGGCGACAGGGTTGGACTAATGAAAAACTGTTTTTT. V usage is TRBV12-3 or TRBV12-4 and J usage is TRBJ1-4; 7 bases fit TRBD1. The V segment lost 6 bases and the J segment 2 bases; nucleotides outside the gene matches: 6. There are 15 residues in the CDR3.

The chain carries TRBV7-9 and TRBJ2-3, with 9 positions matching TRBD2. CDR3 length equals 17 residues. Looked up from germline, CDR1 is SEHNR and CDR2 is FQNEAQ (reference sequence). J lost 2 bases, V lost 3 bases, and 9 bases had no gene match. The DNA of the CDR3 is TGTGCCAGCAGCTTGAAGCTAGCGGGATCTTTCACAGATACGCAGTATTTT. Amino acid sequence: CASSLKLAGSFTDTQYF.

This clonotype has just a few counts. J is TRBJ2-7 and V is TRBV7-2, with 7 bases matching TRBD1. V lost 5 bases, J lost 2 bases, and 6 bases stayed unmatched. CDR3 length: 14 amino acids. Germline V gives CDR1 SGHTA, CDR2 FQGNSA. In nucleotides, the CDR3 is TGTGCCAGCAGCCCGGGTAGGGGGCCCTACGAGCAGTACTTC. It encodes CASSPGRGPYEQYF. The full variable domain, rest sourced from reference TRBV7-2 and TRBJ2-7, is GAGVSQSPSNKVTEKGKDVELRCDPISGHTALYWYRQSLGQGLEFLIYFQGNSAPDKSGLPSDRFSAERTGGSVSTLTIQRTQQEDSAVYLCASSPGRGPYEQYFGPGTRLTVT.

The genes are TRBV20-1 and TRBJ2-7; 11 bases align to TRBD2. Germline lookup yields CDR1 DFQATT and CDR2 SNEGSKA (reference sequence). The CDR3 has 15 residues. V was clipped by 1 base and J by 6 bases; unmatched bases: 8. CDR3 DNA: TGCAGTGCTAGAGGATTAGCGGGAGGGCCAACCGAGCAGTACTTC. Its translation: CSARGLAGGPTEQYF.

This clonotype is a singleton in its sample. The chain joins TRBV6-5 to TRBJ1-6; TRBD1 agrees at 7 bases. CDR3 length equals 13 residues. Germline CDR1 MNHEY, CDR2 SVGAGI. The V segment lost 11 bases and the J segment 14 bases; nucleotides outside the gene matches: 15. The CDR3 DNA reads TGTGCCTTCTCATGGGACAGAGGTCAATCCCTCCACTTT. Its protein product is CAFSWDRGQSLHF.